The T cell receptor beta chain under discussion was sequenced for a study of naive CD8 T cells in extremely preterm neonates. Whole-study findings and limits: Preterm neonate repertoires were significantly less rich by iChao1 than others. Shared CDR3 nucleotide sequences: preterm approximately 2.7%, term approximately 0.43%, children 0.025% to 0.035%, adults 0.0095% to 0.01%. Preterm CDR3s were shorter than older groups', with fewer N additions and less trimming.

The CDR3 sequence is 13 residues long. The ends were cut back, 3 bases at V and 0 bases at J, with 3 bases in the middle. The germline V gene encodes CDR1 MGHDK and CDR2 SYGVNS. About this clone itself: Its antigen remains unidentified.

Extremely preterm births at roughly 22-27 weeks of gestation supplied the samples. Live Annexin V-negative naive CD3+CD8+CD45RA+CCR7+ T cells were sorted. Sorted naive CD8+ T cell numbers ranged ~19,000 to ~100,000. The assay was immunoSEQ multiplex PCR, and TCRdb's table has in-frame clones only and misses some. The data contain tens of thousands of clones, roughly 88% of them seen just once; the ten biggest clones take up roughly 0.93%. Sequenced input: naive CD8+ T cells from cord blood. The chain links TRBV25-1 to TRBJ2-4; D gene unclear. The TCR originated in a boy who was born preterm. DNA for the CDR3: TGTGCCAGCAGTGATCTAGCCAAAAACATTCAGTACTTC. The encoded protein is CASSDLAKNIQYF.